What follows are 2 T cell receptor beta chains derived from one specimen sequenced in a study of beta chain features in type 1 diabetes (dated 2018 in TCRdb). For these receptors, no antigen is known. What the study reported, not specific to this receptor: Type 1 diabetes patients showed a moderate but significant shortening of TCRB CDR3 length in all four CD4+ subsets.

The library was produced with the immunoSEQ multiplex PCR assay. The entire amount of isolated RNA was reverse transcribed using the High Capacity cDNA Reverse Transcription Kit, so the sequenced TCRB transcripts were expressed ones. TCRdb carries this immuneACCESS record with in-frame sequences only. Its versions omit some clonotypes, under half of them owing to an unresolved V gene in the studies checked, with the rest unexplained. In this sample the table shows 350,000 to 400,000 clones, over 9.5% of which occur a single time. Jointly, the top ten make up 0.01% of the sample. The specimen was naive CD4+ T cells from blood. Read against the paper, the sample's cell subset or site label means: true naive CD4+ T cells. The receptors derive from a woman aged 18 to 35 with type 1 diabetes.

This clone showed up just a few times. The genes are TRBV9 and TRBJ1-5; TRBD1 matches at 9 bases. The CDR3 runs to 15 residues. Germline V gene sequence: CDR1 SGDLS, CDR2 YYNGEE. Trimming cost V 3 bases and J 5 bases; bases outside gene matches: 6. CDR3 amino acids: CASSGGTGRDQPQHF. The CDR3 DNA reads TGTGCCAGCAGCGGGGGGACAGGGAGGGATCAGCCCCAGCATTTT.

This clone was seen a few times. The CDR3 protein is CASSPPGSSAFF. The DNA for the CDR3 is TGTGCCAGCAGCCCCCCCGGTTCGTCCGCGTTCTTC. The chain recombines TRBV7-9 with TRBJ2-1; D is undetermined. Germline loops: CDR1 SEHNR, CDR2 FQNEAQ (reference sequence). Trimming left V 5 bases short and J 15 bases short, with 17 bases between. The CDR3 is made up of 12 amino acids.